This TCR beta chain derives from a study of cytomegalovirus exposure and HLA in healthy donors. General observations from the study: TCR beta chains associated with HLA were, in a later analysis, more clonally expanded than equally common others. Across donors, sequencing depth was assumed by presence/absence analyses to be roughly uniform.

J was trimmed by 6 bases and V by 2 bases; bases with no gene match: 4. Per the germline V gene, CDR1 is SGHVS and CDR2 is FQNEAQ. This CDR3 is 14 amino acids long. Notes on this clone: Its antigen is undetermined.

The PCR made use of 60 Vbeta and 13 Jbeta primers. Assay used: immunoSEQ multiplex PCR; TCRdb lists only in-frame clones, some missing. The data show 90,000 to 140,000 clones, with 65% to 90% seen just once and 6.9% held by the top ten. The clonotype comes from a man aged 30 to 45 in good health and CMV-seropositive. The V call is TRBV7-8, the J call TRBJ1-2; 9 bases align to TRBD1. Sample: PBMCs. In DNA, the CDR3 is TGTGCCAGCAGCTTATGGGACAGGGAAAATGGCTACACCTTC. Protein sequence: CASSLWDRENGYTF.